Presented here are 29 T cell receptor beta chains from one specimen sequenced in a study of PD-1 blockade in classical Hodgkin lymphoma. Time point in this sample: cycle 4 day 1 (C4D1), after 5 to 7 weeks of nivolumab. All trial patients relapsed after autologous stem cell transplantation. Method: immunoSEQ multiplex PCR; TCRdb's copy keeps in-frame clones and lacks some. The data show about 47,000 clones, with approximately 80% seen just once and around 19% held by the top ten. The sequenced sample was peripheral blood mononuclear cells (PBMCs), obtained before the fourth cycle of nivolumab. These receptors originate from a human donor with classical Hodgkin lymphoma.

CDR3 coding DNA: TGTGCCAGCAGCTTGGCCTTGGGGGGTTCATTGGGCACCGGGGAGCTGTTTTTT. Translated: CASSLALGGSLGTGELFF. The chain employs TRBV5-4 and TRBJ2-2; possible D gene TRBD2, 6 bases. CDR3 size: 18 residues. Germline V gives CDR1 SGHNT, CDR2 YYREEE (reference sequence). V was clipped by 0 bases and J by 4 bases, with 19 bases between them.

This clone has just a few counts. The genes are TRBV19 and TRBJ2-1, with TRBD1 identical over 7 bases. V shed 3 bases, J shed 1 base, and the junction held 3 bases outside the gene matches. This CDR3 comprises 15 residues. Germline assignment: CDR1 LNHDA and CDR2 SQIVND (reference sequence). The DNA of the CDR3 is TGTGCCAGTAGTATCGACAGGGAATCCTACAATGAGCAGTTCTTC. Amino acid sequence: CASSIDRESYNEQFF.

The chain combines TRBV5-3 with TRBJ2-2; D is ambiguous. TRBV5-3 is assigned to the ORF class and has an uncertain function. The CDR3 has 15 amino acids. Trimming shortened V by 7 bases and J by 0 bases, and 13 bases separated the two germline ends. Here the CDR3 DNA reads TGTGCCAGACGTCTGAGGAGACCGAACACCGGGGAGCTGTTTTTT. Protein sequence: CARRLRRPNTGELFF.

The chain employs TRBV7-3 and TRBJ2-7; D is uncertain. CDR3 length: 13 residues. Deletions cut 2 bases from V and 7 bases from J, with 12 bases between. The germline CDR1 and CDR2 sequences are SGHTA and FQGTGA. The CDR3 region is CASSLGPSREQYF. The CDR3 region has the DNA TGTGCCAGCAGCTTAGGGCCCTCTAGGGAGCAGTACTTC.

This chain uses TRBV9 with TRBJ2-5; D is perhaps TRBD1 (5 bases). Trimming left V 0 bases short and J 2 bases short, with 11 bases between. The CDR3 has 15 amino acids. The germline V gene encodes CDR1 SGDLS and CDR2 YYNGEE. The CDR3 reads CASSVARTPQETQYF. CDR3 DNA sequence: TGTGCCAGCAGCGTAGCCCGGACACCTCAAGAGACCCAGTACTTC. Looking up the rest from reference TRBV9 and TRBJ2-5 gives the full variable domain: DSGVTQTPKHLITATGQRVTLRCSPRSGDLSVYWYQQSLDQGLQFLIQYYNGEERAKGNILERFSAQQFPDLHSELNLSSLELGDSALYFCASSVARTPQETQYFGPGTRLLVL.

The rearrangement links TRBV7-9 to TRBJ2-5; D not resolved. CDR3 length: 15 amino acids. V lost 5 bases and J lost 3, with 16 bases in between. The germline CDR1 and CDR2 sequences are SEHNR and FQNEAQ (reference sequence). The CDR3 loop is CASSPSINPKETQYF. The CDR3 nucleotides read TGTGCCAGCAGCCCGTCGATCAATCCCAAAGAGACCCAGTACTTC.

The count of this clone is one. Here the CDR3 reads CASSELLNTGELFF. The CDR3 bases are TGTGCCAGCAGCGAACTCCTTAACACCGGGGAGCTGTTTTTT. V is TRBV11-2 and J is TRBJ2-2; D not resolved. The V gene lost 5 bases and the J gene lost 2 bases, with 9 bases spanning the gap. The CDR3 is made up of 14 amino acids. Germline-derived CDR1 and CDR2 are SGHAT and FQNNGV.

V is TRBV6-1 and J is TRBJ2-3, with D possibly TRBD1 on 6 matching bases. V dropped 5 bases and J dropped 0 bases, with 12 bases sitting between them. In germline, CDR1 is MNHNS, CDR2 SASEGT. The CDR3 extends over 15 amino acids. The CDR3 nucleotides are TGTGCCAGCAGTTTGGACAGACCTAGCACAGATACGCAGTATTTT. As protein: CASSLDRPSTDTQYF.

The gene calls are TRBV10-3 and TRBJ1-5; tentatively, D is TRBD1 (5 bases). V lost 4 bases and J 5 bases, leaving 21 bases between the germline ends. Per germline, CDR1 ENHRY and CDR2 SYGVKD. CDR3 size: 17 residues. CDR3: CAISGGRNGAVDQPQHF. As DNA, the CDR3 is TGTGCCATCAGTGGGGGGAGGAATGGGGCGGTGGATCAGCCCCAGCATTTT.

This clone has more than one count but fewer than ten. This chain uses TRBV2 with TRBJ1-2; TRBD1 matches 7 bases. V trimming: 4 bases; J trimming: 2 bases; junction bases outside the gene matches: 1. The CDR3 is made up of 13 amino acids. CDR1 and CDR2 (germline): SNHLY, FYNNEI. The CDR3 coding sequence is TGTGCCAGCAGTGGGGACAGCAACTATGGCTACACCTTC. It encodes CASSGDSNYGYTF.

The rearrangement uses TRBV5-6 and TRBJ1-1, with 7 bases identical to TRBD1. The trim removed 4 bases at V and 0 bases at J, leaving 3 bases unmatched. Germline lookup yields CDR1 SGHDT and CDR2 YYEEEE. The CDR3 contains 14 residues. CDR3 DNA sequence: TGTGCCAGCAGCCGACAGGGTATGAACACTGAAGCTTTCTTT. This sequence encodes CASSRQGMNTEAFF.

The chain links TRBV19 to TRBJ1-1; D perhaps matches TRBD1 (6 bases). The germline V gene has CDR1 LNHDA and CDR2 SQIVND (reference sequence). This CDR3 is built from 13 residues. Trimming cost V 5 bases and J 4 bases, with 11 bases left between them. CDR3 loop: CASSPQGFTEAFF. The CDR3 DNA sequence: TGTGCCAGTAGTCCACAGGGATTCACTGAAGCTTTCTTT.

J is TRBJ1-1 and V is TRBV30; no reliable D call. This CDR3 comprises 15 residues. Trimming left V 2 bases short and J 3 bases short, with 16 bases between. The V gene's germline CDR1 is GTSNPN and CDR2 SVGIG (reference sequence). As DNA, the CDR3 is TGTGCCTGGAGTATCGGGAGTAAAACTTACACTGAAGCTTTCTTT. This encodes CAWSIGSKTYTEAFF.

J is TRBJ1-3 and V is TRBV19, with D unresolved. The CDR3 runs 12 residues. Trimming removed 6 bases at V and 4 bases at J, with 7 bases between. Germline V gives CDR1 LNHDA, CDR2 SQIVND (reference sequence). The CDR3 DNA sequence: TGTGCCAGTAGAAATCAGGGAAACACCATATATTTT. It specifies CASRNQGNTIYF.

Notes on this clone: Mismatch with germline at one junction end may stem from a read error. The chain uses TRBV11-2 and TRBJ1-2; D is possibly TRBD1 (6 bases). The CDR3 contains 14 residues. The germline gives CDR1 SGHAT, CDR2 FQNNGV. CDR3 region: CASSLDPRTDGCTF. The CDR3 nucleotides read TGTGCCAGCAGCTTAGACCCTCGGACAGATGGCTGCACCTTC.

The J gene is TRBJ1-5, the V gene TRBV15, with 8 bases aligning to TRBD1. The CDR3 is made up of 17 amino acids. The junction had 6 bases not matched to a gene; V was cut back by 1 base and J by 1 base. In germline, CDR1 is LNHNV, CDR2 YYDKDF (reference sequence). CDR3 sequence reads: CATSRGARTGSNQPQHF. DNA for the CDR3: TGTGCCACCAGCAGAGGCGCCAGGACAGGGAGCAATCAGCCCCAGCATTTT.

The chain's CDR3 is CASSQARRAGNTIYF. The CDR3 DNA is TGTGCCAGCAGCCAGGCCCGAAGGGCTGGAAACACCATATATTTT. J is TRBJ1-3 and V is TRBV4-2; D remains unclear. V was clipped by 3 bases and J by 2 bases, with 11 bases between them. The CDR3 extends over 15 amino acids. Germline values: CDR1 LGHNA, CDR2 YNFKEQ.

The chain is built from TRBV7-2 and TRBJ2-5, with D possibly matching TRBD2 (6 bases). Germline CDR1 and CDR2: SGHTA and FQGNSA. CDR3 length: 14 residues. V lost 5 bases and J 5 bases, leaving 15 bases between the germline ends. The CDR3 reads CASSGTGVGETQYF. CDR3 DNA: TGTGCCAGCAGCGGTACGGGGGTGGGGGAGACCCAGTACTTC.

This chain uses TRBV9 with TRBJ2-2; possibly TRBD1 for D (5 bases). The CDR3 length is 17 residues. Germline V gene data show CDR1 as SGDLS and CDR2 as YYNGEE. V was pared by 3 bases and J by 2 bases, with 17 bases between. The CDR3 coding sequence is TGTGCCAGCAGCGCAGGGATTCGATCGACTAACACCGGGGAGCTGTTTTTT. Protein sequence: CASSAGIRSTNTGELFF.

The chain carries TRBV5-6 and TRBJ1-4, with D possibly TRBD1 on 5 matching bases. V shed 8 bases and J shed 8 bases, with 19 bases lying between them. This CDR3 region has 14 residues. Per germline, CDR1 SGHDT and CDR2 YYEEEE. The CDR3 region is CARKPGGIWEKLFF. In nucleotides, the CDR3 is TGTGCCAGAAAGCCGGGGGGAATCTGGGAAAAACTGTTTTTT.

This chain joins TRBV2 and TRBJ1-1; tentative D call: TRBD1 (6 bases). V gave up 8 bases and J gave up 5 bases, with 18 bases separating them. The CDR3 length is 14 residues. The germline V gene has CDR1 SNHLY and CDR2 FYNNEI. Here the CDR3 reads CASFKTGKVTEAFF. Here the CDR3 DNA reads TGTGCCAGCTTTAAAACAGGGAAGGTAACTGAAGCTTTCTTT.

The genes are TRBV9 and TRBJ1-2; TRBD1 matches 9 bases. The V segment lost 6 bases and the J segment 2 bases; nucleotides outside the gene matches: 11. There are 16 residues in the CDR3. Germline assignment: CDR1 SGDLS and CDR2 YYNGEE. The CDR3 DNA reads TGTGCCAGCAACGGACCACAGGGGGCGCGAAACTATGGCTACACCTTC. It translates to CASNGPQGARNYGYTF.

The chain combines TRBV4-2 with TRBJ1-1; tentative D call: TRBD1 (6 bases). Germline CDR1 and CDR2: LGHNA and YNFKEQ. This CDR3 contains 19 residues. V lost 4 bases, J lost 0 bases, and 24 bases lay in between. The CDR3 reads CASSPGAQGVSGMNTEAFF. CDR3 DNA sequence: TGTGCCAGCAGCCCTGGGGCACAGGGCGTAAGTGGGATGAACACTGAAGCTTTCTTT.

The J gene is TRBJ2-3, the V gene TRBV5-1; perhaps TRBD1 as D (5 bases). V was cut by 2 bases and J by 4 bases, with 11 bases left in between. Germline lookup yields CDR1 SGHRS and CDR2 YFSETQ. The CDR3 spans 14 residues. The DNA for the CDR3 is TGCGCCAGCAGCTTAAGGGGTTCCGCAGATACGCAGTATTTT. Its protein is CASSLRGSADTQYF.

This sequence joins TRBV6-5 and TRBJ1-2, with D possibly TRBD1 on 5 matching bases. This CDR3 has 16 amino acids. Germline V lookup: CDR1 MNHEY, CDR2 SVGAGI. V lost 2 bases and J 0 bases, leaving 13 bases between the germline ends. The CDR3 region has the DNA TGTGCCAGCAGTTACGGGAGGGGCCTTACTAACTATGGCTACACCTTC. It yields the protein CASSYGRGLTNYGYTF.

This clone was seen a single time. The gene calls are TRBV11-3 and TRBJ2-5; no definite D call. Trimming left V 1 base short and J 5 bases short, with 8 bases between. The CDR3 contains 13 residues. Germline V gives CDR1 SGHNT, CDR2 YENEEA. The CDR3 here is CASSLAGAETQYF. The CDR3 DNA follows: TGTGCCAGCAGCTTAGCGGGTGCGGAGACCCAGTACTTC.

The genes are TRBV18 and TRBJ2-7; D ambiguous. V lost 2 bases and J lost 0, with 8 bases in between. CDR1 KGHSH and CDR2 LQKENI come from the germline V gene. The CDR3 runs 14 residues. The CDR3 coding sequence is TGTGCCAGCTCACCAGATCAGATCTCCTACGAGCAGTACTTC. Amino acids: CASSPDQISYEQYF.

The chain recombines TRBV7-2 with TRBJ1-2; 7 positions match TRBD1. This CDR3 region has 14 residues. Per the germline V gene, CDR1 is SGHTA and CDR2 is FQGNSA. V lost 4 bases and J lost 6; bases outside the gene matches: 8. The CDR3 loop reads CASSSQTGTNGYTF. In DNA form, the CDR3 reads TGTGCCAGCAGCTCTCAGACAGGGACCAATGGCTACACCTTC.

This clone was picked up a small number of times. V gene TRBV5-6 combines with J gene TRBJ1-2; 9 bases are shared with TRBD1. Trimming took 4 bases from V and 7 from J; bases not matched to a gene: 5. This CDR3 contains 13 residues. Germline-derived CDR1 and CDR2 are SGHDT and YYEEEE. The CDR3 region is CASSVQGAGGYTF. CDR3 nucleotide sequence: TGTGCCAGCAGCGTACAGGGGGCCGGTGGCTACACCTTC.